The rows below give T cell receptor beta chains drawn from one sample of a study of T cell changes during pregnancy in multiple sclerosis. Measured with immunoSEQ multiplex PCR; TCRdb has only the in-frame clones, and not every one. The sample lists approximately 100,000 clones, 75% to 95% occurring once. The starting material was peripheral blood, obtained in the second trimester of pregnancy. The receptors derive from a female donor with multiple sclerosis, enrolled in a pregnancy study. The CDR3 runs from the conserved cysteine through the conserved F or W. A D gene is named only where the DNA matches it firmly. A clone size is listed for some rows: how often the clone was seen (once, few, many), or a class if it is expanded.

V gene: TRBV7-3
clone size: NA
D gene: NA
J gene: TRBJ2-5
CDR3 protein: CASSLTGGPRVQLETQYF
CDR3 DNA: TGTGCCAGCAGCTTAACGGGGGGGCCTAGGGTTCAATTAGAGACCCAGTACTTC

V gene: TRBV7-8
clone size: NA
D gene: TRBD1
J gene: TRBJ2-7
CDR3 protein: CASKPRQGPSYEQYF
CDR3 DNA: TGTGCCAGCAAGCCCCGACAGGGACCATCCTACGAGCAGTACTTC

V gene: TRBV28
clone size: NA
D gene: TRBD1
J gene: TRBJ2-7
CDR3 protein: CASSFRLGGAYEQYF
CDR3 DNA: TGTGCCAGCAGTTTTCGGCTAGGGGGCGCCTACGAGCAGTACTTC

V gene: TRBV15
clone size: NA
D gene: TRBD1
J gene: TRBJ2-3
CDR3 protein: CATSRGTGATPQYF
CDR3 DNA: TGTGCCACCAGCAGAGGAACAGGGGCCACTCCGCAGTATTTT

V gene: TRBV7-6
clone size: NA
D gene: TRBD2
J gene: TRBJ2-7
CDR3 protein: CASSAIAGGPSEQYF
CDR3 DNA: TGTGCCAGCAGCGCAATAGCGGGAGGCCCAAGCGAGCAGTACTTC

V gene: TRBV5-1
clone size: NA
D gene: NA
J gene: TRBJ2-3
CDR3 protein: CASSLTPTSTDTQYF
CDR3 DNA: TGCGCCAGCAGCCTGACCCCGACTAGCACAGATACGCAGTATTTT

V gene: TRBV18
clone size: once
D gene: NA
J gene: TRBJ2-1
CDR3 protein: CASSPLGTGLALAPQFF
CDR3 DNA: TGTGCCAGCTCACCCTTGGGGACGGGACTGGCACTGGCTCCTCAGTTCTTC

V gene: TRBV6-5
clone size: NA
D gene: NA
J gene: TRBJ2-3
CDR3 protein: CASRTNGGNTQYF
CDR3 DNA: TGTGCCAGCAGGACCAATGGGGGGAATACGCAGTATTTT

V gene: TRBV2
clone size: NA
D gene: NA
J gene: TRBJ2-1
CDR3 protein: CASSDREDGDNALWEQFF
CDR3 DNA: TGTGCCAGCAGTGATAGAGAAGATGGGGACAACGCGTTGTGGGAGCAGTTCTTC

V gene: TRBV6-5
clone size: few
D gene: TRBD1
J gene: TRBJ1-2
CDR3 protein: CAVQQGADGYTF
CDR3 DNA: TGTGCCGTACAACAGGGGGCAGATGGCTACACCTTC

V gene: TRBV19
clone size: NA
D gene: NA
J gene: TRBJ2-1
CDR3 protein: CASSIGGSGIDMEQFF
CDR3 DNA: TGTGCCAGTAGTATAGGCGGTAGCGGCATCGATATGGAGCAGTTCTTC

V gene: TRBV5-1
clone size: once
D gene: TRBD1
J gene: TRBJ1-2
CDR3 protein: CASSPDRGYGYTF
CDR3 DNA: TGCGCCAGCAGCCCGGACAGGGGCTACGGCTACACCTTC